These 24 T cell receptor beta chains came from one sample sequenced in a study of cytomegalovirus exposure and HLA in healthy donors. The PCR made use of 60 Vbeta and 13 Jbeta primers. Using immunoSEQ multiplex PCR, the repertoire was profiled, and TCRdb retains in-frame clones only, with some absent. The sample holds 150,000 to 200,000 clones, approximately 82% seen once. The sequenced material came from PBMCs. Receptor source: a male donor in good health and CMV-seronegative.

This chain uses TRBV5-6 with TRBJ2-3; weak D call: TRBD2 (5 bases). Germline V gene data show CDR1 as SGHDT and CDR2 as YYEEEE. The CDR3 contains 14 residues. Trimming cost V 2 bases and J 6 bases, with 13 bases left between them. CDR3 nucleotides: TGTGCCAGCAGCTTACCTGGGGAGTGGGATACGCAGTATTTT. This gives the protein CASSLPGEWDTQYF.

J is TRBJ1-1 and V is TRBV11-3; no clear D. CDR1 is SGHNT, CDR2 YENEEA, per germline. The CDR3 sequence is 13 residues long. V gave up 5 bases and J gave up 2 bases, with 9 bases separating them. CDR3 amino acids: CASSPAGNTEAFF. CDR3 nucleotides: TGTGCCAGCAGCCCCGCTGGCAACACTGAAGCTTTCTTT.

As to this clone: The same CDR3 is also encoded by other DNA sequences in this sample. The gene calls are TRBV9 and TRBJ1-2; a weak D match, TRBD1 (5 bases). V lost 4 bases, J lost 0 bases, and 13 bases lay in between. Germline CDR1 SGDLS, CDR2 YYNGEE. The CDR3 runs to 15 residues. The CDR3 protein is CASSKGPGANYGYTF. Written as DNA, the CDR3 is TGTGCCAGCAGCAAGGGACCGGGAGCTAACTATGGCTACACCTTC.

The rearrangement uses TRBV6-1 and TRBJ1-5; 9 nucleotides match TRBD1. The CDR3 covers 13 residues. With V trimmed by 4 bases and J by 5 bases, 0 bases remained unmatched. CDR1 and CDR2 from the germline V gene are MNHNS and SASEGT. The DNA of the CDR3 is TGTGCCAGCAGTGGGACAGGGGATCAGCCCCAGCATTTT. Translated: CASSGTGDQPQHF.

This CDR3 is CSAPTGNEQFF. The DNA of the CDR3 is TGCAGTGCTCCCACGGGAAATGAGCAGTTCTTC. This sequence joins TRBV20-1 and TRBJ2-1, with a tentative D call TRBD2 (5 bases). The CDR3 length is 11 residues. The V gene's germline CDR1 is DFQATT and CDR2 SNEGSKA (reference sequence). The V gene lost 5 bases and the J gene lost 7 bases, with 9 bases spanning the gap.

The chain employs TRBV19 and TRBJ2-6, with TRBD1 matching over 11 bases. V shed 7 bases and J 1 base; nucleotides not matched to a gene: 6. CDR1 is LNHDA and CDR2 is SQIVND in the germline V gene (reference sequence). The CDR3 is 17 residues long. The CDR3 nucleotides read TGTGCCAGTACTCGGACAGGGGGCGTTTCTGGGGCCAACGTCCTGACTTTC. It codes for CASTRTGGVSGANVLTF.

The table lists this clone with a few counts. This rearrangement joins TRBV4-2 to TRBJ2-7; tentative D call: TRBD2 (6 bases). The CDR3 spans 17 residues. V gave up 0 bases and J gave up 1 base, with 16 bases separating them. Germline loops: CDR1 LGHNA, CDR2 YNFKEQ. The CDR3 sequence is CASSQELALSHSYEQYF. For the CDR3, the DNA is TGTGCCAGCAGCCAAGAGCTAGCGCTTTCCCATTCCTACGAGCAGTACTTC.

CDR3 sequence (DNA): TGTGCCAGCAGCTTAAATGGAGCGGGACCCGAGGATACGCAGTATTTT. Translation: CASSLNGAGPEDTQYF. The chain links TRBV7-2 to TRBJ2-3; 7 bases match TRBD2. The germline V gene encodes CDR1 SGHTA and CDR2 FQGNSA. V dropped 2 bases and J dropped 6; count of bases not matched to a gene: 11. The CDR3 runs to 16 residues.

The chain joins TRBV9 to TRBJ2-7; tentative D call: TRBD1 (6 bases). The CDR3 is made up of 12 amino acids. V shed 3 bases and J shed 3 bases, with 7 bases lying between them. Germline lookup yields CDR1 SGDLS and CDR2 YYNGEE. CDR3 amino acids: CASSGGGYEQYF. CDR3 bases: TGTGCCAGCAGCGGAGGGGGCTACGAGCAGTACTTC.

The chain has TRBV6-5 and TRBJ2-1; 7 bases line up with TRBD1. Unmatched junction bases numbered 0, after V lost 0 bases and J lost 4 bases. This CDR3 is built from 14 residues. Germline V gene lookup returns CDR1 MNHEY and CDR2 SVGAGI. The CDR3: CASSYSDRYNEQFF. CDR3 bases: TGTGCCAGCAGTTACTCGGACAGGTACAATGAGCAGTTCTTC.

This chain links TRBV7-9 with TRBJ1-5; no reliable D call. Germline V gene data show CDR1 as SEHNR and CDR2 as FQNEAQ (reference sequence). The V and J ends lost 0 bases and 1 base respectively, with 13 bases between them. The CDR3 totals 17 residues. CDR3 nucleotides: TGTGCCAGCAGCTTAGCCGGAATCGGGGAGAGCAATCAGCCCCAGCATTTT. Residues: CASSLAGIGESNQPQHF. Complete variable domain (other parts from reference TRBV7-9 and TRBJ1-5): DTGVSQNPRHKITKRGQNVTFRCDPISEHNRLYWYRQTLGQGPEFLTYFQNEAQLEKSRLLSDRFSAERPKGSFSTLEIQRTEQGDSAMYLCASSLAGIGESNQPQHFGDGTRLSIL.

V usage is TRBV7-2 and J usage is TRBJ2-7; 9 bases line up with TRBD1. CDR1 and CDR2 (germline): SGHTA, FQGNSA. Trimming cost V 5 bases and J 7 bases; bases outside gene matches: 12. This CDR3 is 15 amino acids long. The CDR3 region is CASSRAGTGTGEQYF. The CDR3 DNA sequence: TGTGCCAGCAGCCGGGCCGGGACAGGGACTGGTGAGCAGTACTTC. Filled out from reference TRBV7-2 and TRBJ2-7, the complete variable domain reads GAGVSQSPSNKVTEKGKDVELRCDPISGHTALYWYRQSLGQGLEFLIYFQGNSAPDKSGLPSDRFSAERTGGSVSTLTIQRTQQEDSAVYLCASSRAGTGTGEQYFGPGTRLTVT.

V is TRBV11-2 and J is TRBJ2-1; D is unclear. V shed 1 base and J shed 6 bases, with 10 bases lying between them. The CDR3 is made up of 14 amino acids. CDR1 is SGHAT and CDR2 is FQNNGV in the germline V gene. The CDR3 here is CASSLGFSLNEQFF. In nucleotides, the CDR3 is TGTGCCAGCAGCTTAGGTTTTAGCCTCAATGAGCAGTTCTTC.

This chain links TRBV14 with TRBJ2-1; D might be TRBD1 (6 bases). V gave up 0 bases and J gave up 5 bases, with 11 bases separating them. This CDR3 is 15 amino acids long. Germline loops: CDR1 SGHDN, CDR2 FVKESK. The CDR3 region has the DNA TGTGCCAGCAGCCAAGATCGACAGGCTAACAATGAGCAGTTCTTC. Protein product: CASSQDRQANNEQFF.

The chain carries TRBV7-6 and TRBJ1-5, with D unresolved. The CDR3 length is 14 residues. Per germline, CDR1 SGHVS and CDR2 FNYEAQ. V shed 5 bases and J shed 4 bases, with 12 bases lying between them. The CDR3, as DNA: TGTGCCAGCAGCCCCCGGGGATGGAATCAGCCCCAGCATTTT. This encodes CASSPRGWNQPQHF.

This chain links TRBV6-4 with TRBJ1-6; maybe TRBD1 (6 bases). CDR3 length: 12 amino acids. In germline, CDR1 is MRHNA, CDR2 SNTAGT. The V gene lost 1 base and the J gene lost 14 bases, with 9 bases spanning the gap. In nucleotides, the CDR3 is TGTGCCAGCAGTGACTGGGGGGGCACCCTCCACTTT. Its translation: CASSDWGGTLHF.

There are a few counts of this clone. The V and J genes are TRBV5-1 and TRBJ2-3; D call uncertain. CDR1 and CDR2 from the germline V gene are SGHRS and YFSETQ. The CDR3 spans 14 residues. The V gene lost 3 bases and the J gene lost 2 bases, with 10 bases spanning the gap. The CDR3: CASSWAGATDTQYF. CDR3 DNA sequence: TGCGCCAGCAGCTGGGCCGGCGCCACAGATACGCAGTATTTT.

The rearrangement uses TRBV5-5 and TRBJ2-7; 9 bases align to TRBD2. CDR3 length: 14 amino acids. After removal of 7 bases from V and 8 bases from J, the junction contained 13 bases not matched to a gene. Germline CDR1 and CDR2: SGHKS and YYEKEE (reference sequence). CDR3 nucleotides: TGTGCCAGCGGGCCGGGGCTAGCGGGGCAGAAGCAGTACTTC. This encodes CASGPGLAGQKQYF.

The chain is built from TRBV10-3 and TRBJ2-3, with TRBD2 matching 10 bases. Germline lookup yields CDR1 ENHRY and CDR2 SYGVKD. V lost 7 bases and J lost 6; bases outside the gene matches: 13. This CDR3 spans 16 amino acids. For the CDR3, the DNA is TGTGCCATCACCCGAGGGAAAGCGGGGGGGCTTGATACGCAGTATTTT. It translates to CAITRGKAGGLDTQYF.

J is TRBJ2-7 and V is TRBV5-1, with 9 bases matching TRBD1. This CDR3 region has 17 residues. The junction had 9 bases not matched to a gene; V was cut back by 1 base and J by 1 base. Germline lookup yields CDR1 SGHRS and CDR2 YFSETQ. The CDR3 spells CASSLPLPTGGSYEQYF. For the CDR3, the DNA is TGCGCCAGCAGCTTGCCGCTGCCGACAGGGGGTTCCTACGAGCAGTACTTC.

The J gene is TRBJ2-7, the V gene TRBV7-9, with D tentatively TRBD2 (7 bases). V was trimmed by 8 bases and J by 4 bases, leaving 18 bases between them. This CDR3 is built from 14 residues. Germline V gives CDR1 SEHNR, CDR2 FQNEAQ (reference sequence). The CDR3 sequence is CASGQGGGRYEQYF. As DNA, the CDR3 is TGTGCCAGCGGACAAGGGGGGGGCCGATACGAGCAGTACTTC.

This clone was detected only once. This sequence joins TRBV18 and TRBJ1-5; 7 nucleotides agree with TRBD1. The length of the CDR3 is 15 residues. With V trimmed by 2 bases and J by 4 bases, 5 bases remained unmatched. Germline V gives CDR1 KGHSH, CDR2 LQKENI. CDR3 region: CASSPTGDSNQPQHF. DNA of the CDR3: TGTGCCAGCTCACCAACAGGGGACTCTAATCAGCCCCAGCATTTT. Looking up the rest from reference TRBV18 and TRBJ1-5 gives the full variable domain: NAGVMQNPRHLVRRRGQEARLRCSPMKGHSHVYWYRQLPEEGLKFMVYLQKENIIDESGMPKERFSAEFPKEGPSILRIQQVVRGDSAAYFCASSPTGDSNQPQHFGDGTRLSIL.

The chain uses TRBV29-1 and TRBJ1-1, with a tentative D call TRBD1 (6 bases). CDR1 and CDR2 (germline): SQVTM, ANQGSEA. The CDR3 is made up of 12 amino acids. V lost 6 bases and J lost 4, with 12 bases in between. The CDR3 region is CSVGGGGTEAFF. CDR3 DNA sequence: TGCAGCGTCGGAGGGGGGGGCACTGAAGCTTTCTTT.

The chain combines TRBV7-6 with TRBJ2-1; unclear D gene. CDR1 and CDR2 from the germline V gene are SGHVS and FNYEAQ. CDR3 size: 15 residues. Trimming took off 3 bases at V and 0 bases at J, with 9 bases between the two ends. CDR3: CASSFRRSSYNEQFF. CDR3 DNA: TGTGCCAGCAGCTTCAGAAGAAGCTCCTACAATGAGCAGTTCTTC.